The next 15 T cell receptor beta chains were all read from a single sample in a study of blood T cell repertoires in COVID-19. Method: immunoSEQ multiplex PCR; TCRdb's copy keeps in-frame clones and lacks some. The table shows around 310,000 clones, with 75% to 90% occurring only once. Material for sequencing was PBMCs or T cells enriched from blood (not recorded which). The receptors were gathered from a man aged 30-40 years who had recovered from COVID-19.

The chain employs TRBV6-4 and TRBJ2-6, with TRBD2 matching over 8 bases. Trimming removed 5 bases from V and 4 bases from J; junction bases left unmatched: 7. This CDR3 region has 16 residues. CDR1 and CDR2 from the germline V gene are MRHNA and SNTAGT. The CDR3 reads CASSRSWTSGANVLTF. For the CDR3, the DNA is TGTGCCAGCAGTAGATCATGGACTAGCGGGGCCAACGTCCTGACTTTC.

The CDR3 nucleotides are TGCGCCAGCAGTCAATCATTTGCGACAGGGGGTAATTCACCCCTCCACTTT. Protein sequence: CASSQSFATGGNSPLHF. This chain connects TRBV23-1 to TRBJ1-6, with 9 bases fitting TRBD1. TRBV23-1 carries the ORF label, with uncertain function. V trimming: 0 bases; J trimming: 6 bases; junction bases outside the gene matches: 6. The CDR3 covers 17 residues.

The genes are TRBV10-1 and TRBJ2-5; 7 bases agree with TRBD1. V shed 7 bases and J 2 bases; nucleotides not matched to a gene: 10. The germline CDR1 and CDR2 sequences are WNHNN and SYGVQD (reference sequence). CDR3 length equals 15 residues. The CDR3 loop is CASTPRQGWQETQYF. The CDR3 nucleotides read TGCGCCAGCACTCCCCGACAGGGTTGGCAAGAGACCCAGTACTTC.

The chain couples TRBV2 to TRBJ2-7; weak D call: TRBD1 (6 bases). CDR3 length: 15 residues. Per the germline V gene, CDR1 is SNHLY and CDR2 is FYNNEI. Trimming cost V 5 bases and J 6 bases, with 20 bases left between them. CDR3 DNA sequence: TGTGCCAGCAGTCCCCGACAGGTGATATTCGGCGAGCAGTACTTC. This sequence encodes CASSPRQVIFGEQYF.

V is TRBV2 and J is TRBJ2-7; 7 bases map to TRBD1. The CDR3 contains 13 residues. CDR1 is SNHLY and CDR2 is FYNNEI in the germline V gene. V lost 6 bases and J lost 4; bases outside the gene matches: 6. In DNA form, the CDR3 reads TGTGCCAGCAGGGCCGGGACAGCATACGAGCAGTACTTC. Encoded protein: CASRAGTAYEQYF.

The chain joins TRBV2 to TRBJ2-1; 7 nucleotides agree with TRBD2. V lost 7 bases, J lost 1 base, and 7 bases stayed unmatched. Germline V lookup: CDR1 SNHLY, CDR2 FYNNEI. There are 15 residues in the CDR3. Here the CDR3 reads CASTENGGSYNEQFF. The CDR3 coding sequence is TGTGCCAGCACGGAAAACGGGGGGTCCTACAATGAGCAGTTCTTC.

The rearrangement links TRBV5-1 to TRBJ2-2; TRBD2 matches at 7 bases. V was clipped by 6 bases and J by 4 bases; unmatched bases: 9. CDR3 size: 15 residues. Germline V gives CDR1 SGHRS, CDR2 YFSETQ. The CDR3 is CASTREAGITGELFF. The CDR3 nucleotides read TGCGCCAGCACAAGAGAAGCGGGGATCACCGGGGAGCTGTTTTTT.

The genes are TRBV7-2 and TRBJ1-2, with a weak D call TRBD1 (6 bases). The CDR3 extends over 16 amino acids. The germline V and J ends were trimmed by 4 bases and 7 bases, with 22 bases remaining between them. Germline values: CDR1 SGHTA, CDR2 FQGNSA. This CDR3 reads CASSWFPGTQGSGYTF. CDR3 coding DNA: TGTGCCAGCAGCTGGTTTCCCGGGACCCAGGGGTCTGGCTACACCTTC.

The chain has TRBV3-1 (or the pseudogene TRBV3-2) and TRBJ1-1, with no clear D. The CDR3 sequence is 14 residues long. Germline values: CDR1 LGHDT, CDR2 YNNKEL (reference sequence). V was clipped by 6 bases and J by 4 bases, with 15 bases between them. CDR3 sequence reads: CASRPTSRGTEAFF. The CDR3 DNA follows: TGTGCCAGCAGACCTACGTCCCGTGGCACTGAAGCTTTCTTT.

This chain links TRBV18 with TRBJ2-6; weak D call: TRBD2 (6 bases). Germline CDR1 is KGHSH and CDR2 is LQKENI. The CDR3 runs 16 residues. Trimming took 5 bases from V and 0 from J, leaving 11 bases between them. The CDR3 is CASSTTRNSGANVLTF. The DNA for the CDR3 is TGTGCCAGCTCAACGACTAGGAACTCTGGGGCCAACGTCCTGACTTTC.

The chain has TRBV19 and TRBJ2-3; 8 positions match TRBD2. Unmatched junction bases numbered 3, after V lost 3 bases and J lost 10 bases. CDR1 LNHDA and CDR2 SQIVND come from the germline V gene (reference sequence). This CDR3 contains 12 residues. CDR3 protein: CASSMTSAAQYF. The CDR3 DNA is TGTGCCAGTAGTATGACTAGCGCGGCGCAGTATTTT.

The chain couples TRBV28 to TRBJ1-2; D is perhaps TRBD1 (5 bases). The CDR3 is made up of 14 amino acids. The germline gives CDR1 MDHEN, CDR2 SYDVKM. V gave up 5 bases and J gave up 4 bases, with 14 bases separating them. CDR3 DNA: TGTGCCAGCAGTCCCCTGGACGGGGGCTATGGCTACACCTTC. Translating gives CASSPLDGGYGYTF.

The chain is built from TRBV10-3 and TRBJ1-2, with 7 bases that match TRBD1. Unmatched junction bases numbered 8, after V lost 7 bases and J lost 6 bases. The germline V gene encodes CDR1 ENHRY and CDR2 SYGVKD. CDR3 size: 13 residues. CDR3 coding DNA: TGTGCCATCACAGAAGGACAGGCCAATGGCTACACCTTC. It codes for CAITEGQANGYTF.

In this sample, this clone turned up a few times. V is TRBV11-1 and J is TRBJ1-4; the match to TRBD1 covers 9 bases. The CDR3 extends over 15 amino acids. The V segment lost 5 bases and the J segment 7 bases; nucleotides outside the gene matches: 8. Per the germline V gene, CDR1 is SGHAT and CDR2 is FQDESV (reference sequence). The CDR3 here is CASSPTGTGSEKLFF. The CDR3 coding sequence is TGTGCCAGCAGCCCAACCGGGACAGGGTCTGAAAAACTGTTTTTT.

The chain links TRBV6-5 to TRBJ1-1; 7 nucleotides match TRBD1. CDR3 length equals 14 residues. The V segment lost 4 bases and the J segment 5 bases; nucleotides outside the gene matches: 7. Germline lookup yields CDR1 MNHEY and CDR2 SVGAGI. DNA of the CDR3: TGTGCCAGCAGTTTTACGGGCAGGGGGACTGAAGCTTTCTTT. It codes for CASSFTGRGTEAFF.